This paragraph covers one TCR beta chain sequence. What it binds is not known. This sample was taken from a study of T cells expressing NK-cell markers. About the study: Sorted CD3+CD56+NKG2C+, CD3+CD56+NKG2C- and CD3+CD56-NKG2C+ T-cell subsets were beta-chain profiled.

Study-wide results and limits: A range of about 1.0-7.5% of CD8+ T cells consisted of dominant NKG2C+ clonotypes in 6 or 7 donors. For a handful of donors, these clonotypes were likewise the leading ones in the CD3+CD56-NKG2C+ fraction.

Germline V gene lookup returns CDR1 LGHNA and CDR2 YSLEER. CDR3 length equals 13 residues. TCRdb reprocessed the 5' RACE reads; each CDR3 protein has one entry and no DNA is given. Its table lists around 100,000 distinct CDR3 sequences. This receptor was taken from a woman aged 18 to 75 in good health. The sequenced sample was blood T cells: a sorted CD56 or NKG2C T cell subset, CD4+ or CD8+ T cells, or bulk PBMC T cells (not recorded which). The chain carries TRBV4-3 and TRBJ1-4; TCRdb picks TRBD1, but there is no DNA to check that call. CDR3 sequence: CASSGTDNEKLFF.